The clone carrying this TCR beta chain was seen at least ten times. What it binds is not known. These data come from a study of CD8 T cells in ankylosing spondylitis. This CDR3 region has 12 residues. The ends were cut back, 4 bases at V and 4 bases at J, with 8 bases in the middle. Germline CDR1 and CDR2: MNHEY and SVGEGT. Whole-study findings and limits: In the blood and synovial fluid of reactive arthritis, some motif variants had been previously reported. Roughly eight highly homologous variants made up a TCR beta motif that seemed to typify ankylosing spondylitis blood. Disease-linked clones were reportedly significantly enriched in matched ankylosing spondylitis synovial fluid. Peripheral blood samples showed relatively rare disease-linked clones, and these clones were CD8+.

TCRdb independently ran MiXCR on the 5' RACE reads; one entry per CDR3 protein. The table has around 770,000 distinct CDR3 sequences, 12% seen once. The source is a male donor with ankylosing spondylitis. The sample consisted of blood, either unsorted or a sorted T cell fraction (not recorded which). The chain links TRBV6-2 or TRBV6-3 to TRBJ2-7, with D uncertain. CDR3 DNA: TGTGCCAGCAGTTCTACACGATACGAGCAGTACTTC. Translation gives CASSSTRYEQYF.